What follows are 26 T cell receptor beta chains derived from one specimen sequenced in a study of blood T cell repertoires in COVID-19. The protocol was immunoSEQ multiplex PCR, while the TCRdb copy is restricted to in-frame clones and leaves out a portion. The table includes about 230,000 clones, 88% detected once. Specimen: PBMCs or T cells enriched from blood (not recorded which). Receptors originate from a woman younger than 45 who had been exposed to COVID-19.

The chain links TRBV7-9 to TRBJ2-1; D may be TRBD2 (5 bases). Trimming took 3 bases from V and 4 from J, leaving 19 bases between them. The CDR3 runs 17 residues. Germline V gives CDR1 SEHNR, CDR2 FQNEAQ (reference sequence). The CDR3 here is CASSFPLLSGGYNEQFF. DNA of the CDR3: TGTGCCAGCAGCTTCCCCCTTCTATCGGGCGGGTACAATGAGCAGTTCTTC.

The chain joins TRBV5-1 to TRBJ2-7; 8 bases are a match to TRBD2. CDR1 and CDR2 (germline): SGHRS, YFSETQ. V was clipped by 3 bases and J by 4 bases; unmatched bases: 3. This CDR3 has 13 residues. CDR3 DNA: TGCGCCAGCAGCTGGGGACTAGAGTACGAGCAGTACTTC. This sequence encodes CASSWGLEYEQYF.

The chain recombines TRBV10-2 with TRBJ2-3; tentatively, D is TRBD2 (6 bases). Trimming took off 6 bases at V and 0 bases at J, with 10 bases between the two ends. Germline V gene sequence: CDR1 WSHSY, CDR2 SAAADI. The length of the CDR3 is 14 residues. CDR3 nucleotides: TGCGCCAGCAGGTCGGGACTCAGCACAGATACGCAGTATTTT. Amino acids: CASRSGLSTDTQYF.

This chain joins TRBV21-1 and TRBJ2-5; TRBD1 was called by the table and not checked on the DNA. TRBV21-1 is a pseudogene segment. This CDR3 comprises 15 residues. CDR3 DNA sequence: TGTGCCAGCAGCAATCTCACAGGGGGTGAGGAGACCCAGTACTTC. Amino acid sequence: CASSNLTGGEETQYF.

This CDR3 is CASSLAGTKSTDTQYF. The CDR3 coding sequence is TGTGCCAGCAGCTTAGCCGGGACTAAAAGCACAGATACGCAGTATTTT. The chain links TRBV6-2 or TRBV6-3 to TRBJ2-3, with 7 positions matching TRBD2. The V gene end was trimmed by 6 bases and the J gene end by 0 bases; junction bases not matched to a gene: 9. The CDR3 is made up of 16 amino acids. The germline V gene has CDR1 MNHEY and CDR2 SVGEGT.

The chain employs TRBV2 and TRBJ2-7; 7 bases fit TRBD1. Germline V gene sequence: CDR1 SNHLY, CDR2 FYNNEI. V shed 5 bases, J shed 3 bases, and the junction held 4 bases outside the gene matches. The CDR3 has 13 residues. In nucleotides, the CDR3 is TGTGCCAGCAGTATACGGGACAGCTACGAGCAGTACTTC. It codes for CASSIRDSYEQYF.

J is TRBJ2-7 and V is TRBV30, with TRBD1 as a possible D gene (6 bases). Germline V gene lookup returns CDR1 GTSNPN and CDR2 SVGIG (reference sequence). Trimming shortened V by 1 base and J by 4 bases, and 23 bases separated the two germline ends. CDR3 length: 17 amino acids. CDR3 sequence reads: CAWSGHDRGQLTYEQYF. The CDR3 DNA sequence: TGTGCCTGGAGTGGCCATGACCGGGGACAATTGACTTACGAGCAGTACTTC.

This rearrangement joins TRBV30 to TRBJ2-5, with 12 bases that match TRBD2. V shed 2 bases, J shed 5 bases, and the junction held 9 bases outside the gene matches. The length of the CDR3 is 16 residues. Germline loops: CDR1 GTSNPN, CDR2 SVGIG (reference sequence). CDR3 in DNA: TGTGCCTGGAGTCCTGGGACTAGCGGGTGGACTGAGACCCAGTACTTC. It specifies CAWSPGTSGWTETQYF. Drawing the rest from reference TRBV30 and TRBJ2-5, the complete variable domain is SQTIHQWPATLVQPVGSPLSLECTVEGTSNPNLYWYRQAAGRGLQLLFYSVGIGQISSEVPQNLSASRPQDRQFILSSKKLLLSDSGFYLCAWSPGTSGWTETQYFGPGTRLLVL.

This clone has a single count. The chain is built from TRBV29-1 and TRBJ1-5; a weak D match, TRBD1 (6 bases). Per germline, CDR1 SQVTM and CDR2 ANQGSEA. The CDR3 consists of 14 residues. Trimming took 7 bases from V and 4 from J, leaving 17 bases between them. Written as DNA, the CDR3 is TGCAGCGCTTCTGGTGGGGGCTGGAATCAGCCCCAGCATTTT. Translated: CSASGGGWNQPQHF.

The chain uses TRBV5-1 and TRBJ2-7; D remains unclear. Trimming cost V 1 base and J 1 base, with 6 bases left between them. The CDR3 runs to 13 residues. The germline gives CDR1 SGHRS, CDR2 YFSETQ. This chain's CDR3 is CASSLSISYEQYF. The CDR3, as DNA: TGCGCCAGCAGCTTGTCAATTTCCTACGAGCAGTACTTC.

This clone was picked up a small number of times. The rearrangement joins TRBV24-1 to TRBJ2-7; D not certain. Trimming pared 4 bases from V and 0 bases from J, leaving 9 bases between. The CDR3 has 14 residues. The germline V gene has CDR1 KGHDR and CDR2 SFDVKD. This CDR3 is CATSDPGFSYEQYF. The CDR3 DNA is TGTGCCACCAGTGACCCGGGTTTCTCCTACGAGCAGTACTTC.

J is TRBJ2-3 and V is TRBV9; 9 bases agree with TRBD1. Per germline, CDR1 SGDLS and CDR2 YYNGEE. This CDR3 has 20 amino acids. J was trimmed by 0 bases and V by 0 bases; bases with no gene match: 14. CDR3 nucleotides: TGTGCCAGCAGCGTAGCTGGGGGACAGGGATTGCGAACTAGCACAGATACGCAGTATTTT. It specifies CASSVAGGQGLRTSTDTQYF.

The CDR3 DNA sequence: TGTGCCAGCAGTCCTACATTAGGGGGCGGGGGGAACAATCAGCCCCAGCATTTT. Protein sequence: CASSPTLGGGGNNQPQHF. This sequence joins TRBV28 and TRBJ1-5, with TRBD1 identical over 7 bases. The J segment lost 3 bases and the V segment lost 5 bases, leaving 16 bases of the junction unmatched. This CDR3 is built from 18 residues. The germline gives CDR1 MDHEN, CDR2 SYDVKM. The whole variable domain, filled in from reference TRBV28 and TRBJ1-5, reads DVKVTQSSRYLVKRTGEKVFLECVQDMDHENMFWYRQDPGLGLRLIYFSYDVKMKEKGDIPEGYSVSREKKERFSLILESASTNQTSMYLCASSPTLGGGGNNQPQHFGDGTRLSIL.

In this sample, this clone turned up once. The chain recombines TRBV2 with TRBJ2-7; D perhaps matches TRBD1 (6 bases). The CDR3 length is 14 residues. V lost 4 bases and J 3 bases, leaving 13 bases between the germline ends. Germline V gives CDR1 SNHLY, CDR2 FYNNEI. The CDR3 nucleotides read TGTGCCAGCAGTGCACAGGGTACAGGCTACGAGCAGTACTTC. The encoded protein is CASSAQGTGYEQYF.

The chain employs TRBV5-6 and TRBJ1-5, with D unclear. The CDR3 totals 14 residues. The germline gives CDR1 SGHDT, CDR2 YYEEEE. V gave up 2 bases and J gave up 4 bases, with 10 bases separating them. The CDR3 here is CASSFFQENQPQHF. The CDR3 DNA reads as TGTGCCAGCAGCTTTTTTCAGGAAAATCAGCCCCAGCATTTT.

This chain uses TRBV28 with TRBJ2-1, with 14 bases matching TRBD2. V lost 7 bases, J lost 1 base, and 21 bases stayed unmatched. The length of the CDR3 is 22 residues. Germline CDR1 and CDR2: MDHEN and SYDVKM. CDR3 nucleotide sequence: TGTGCCAGCACCCCTTTGGGGGGGGCCCCGGGACTAGCGGGAGAATCCTACAATGAGCAGTTCTTC. It specifies CASTPLGGAPGLAGESYNEQFF. Full variable domain (missing parts from reference TRBV28 and TRBJ2-1): DVKVTQSSRYLVKRTGEKVFLECVQDMDHENMFWYRQDPGLGLRLIYFSYDVKMKEKGDIPEGYSVSREKKERFSLILESASTNQTSMYLCASTPLGGAPGLAGESYNEQFFGPGTRLTVL.

The V gene is TRBV5-1, the J gene TRBJ1-6; 8 positions match TRBD1. J was trimmed by 8 bases and V by 0 bases; bases with no gene match: 1. The CDR3 length is 14 residues. CDR1 and CDR2 (germline): SGHRS, YFSETQ. The CDR3 bases are TGCGCCAGCAGCTTGGACAGGGGGTATTCACCCCTCCACTTT. It is translated as CASSLDRGYSPLHF.

The chain joins TRBV4-1 to TRBJ1-1; tentatively, D is TRBD1 (5 bases). The length of the CDR3 is 13 residues. The V gene lost 4 bases and the J gene lost 4 bases, with 10 bases spanning the gap. CDR1 is MGHRA and CDR2 is YSYEKL in the germline V gene. CDR3 coding DNA: TGCGCCAGCAGCCGGGGTAGGGGCACTGAAGCTTTCTTT. Its translation: CASSRGRGTEAFF.

The gene calls are TRBV3-1 (or the pseudogene TRBV3-2) and TRBJ1-5, with a tentative D call TRBD1 (5 bases). The CDR3 has 14 residues. V dropped 0 bases and J dropped 7 bases, with 10 bases sitting between them. The germline V gene has CDR1 LGHDT and CDR2 YNNKEL (reference sequence). The CDR3 DNA is TGTGCCAGCAGCCAAGATCCAGGGCACCAGCCCCAGCATTTT. Translated: CASSQDPGHQPQHF.

In its sample, this clone was seen once. The chain's CDR3 is CASSFHYDRTTNEKLFF. The CDR3 bases are TGTGCCAGCAGCTTCCATTACGACAGAACAACTAATGAAAAACTGTTTTTT. This chain uses TRBV7-8 with TRBJ1-4; D is perhaps TRBD1 (5 bases). The CDR3 runs to 17 residues. The germline CDR1 and CDR2 sequences are SGHVS and FQNEAQ. V was clipped by 3 bases and J by 0 bases, with 14 bases between them.

This chain links TRBV25-1 with TRBJ2-7; possible D gene TRBD1, 5 bases. The germline V and J ends were trimmed by 10 bases and 0 bases, with 13 bases remaining between them. Germline V gene lookup returns CDR1 MGHDK and CDR2 SYGVNS. This CDR3 is 13 amino acids long. This CDR3 is CATQGLGSYEQYF. Written as DNA, the CDR3 is TGTGCCACCCAGGGATTGGGCTCCTACGAGCAGTACTTC.

This clone was detected only a few times. The gene calls are TRBV27 and TRBJ2-3; tentative D call: TRBD2 (6 bases). This CDR3 is built from 15 residues. Germline lookup yields CDR1 MNHEY and CDR2 SMNVEV (reference sequence). V lost 3 bases and J 1 base, leaving 11 bases between the germline ends. The CDR3 DNA reads as TGTGCCAGCAGTTTGGAGGGGCTGGGCACAGATACGCAGTATTTT. Amino acids: CASSLEGLGTDTQYF.

The chain combines TRBV19 with TRBJ2-1; 9 positions agree with TRBD2. CDR3 length: 14 residues. V lost 4 bases and J lost 8; bases outside the gene matches: 6. Germline V gives CDR1 LNHDA, CDR2 SQIVND (reference sequence). Written as DNA, the CDR3 is TGTGCCAGTAGTACCGGCGGGAGGGCCGATGAGCAGTTCTTC. Encoded protein: CASSTGGRADEQFF.

The chain has TRBV13 and TRBJ1-1, with D uncertain. This CDR3 region has 14 residues. Germline V gene sequence: CDR1 PRHDT, CDR2 FYEKMQ (reference sequence). Trimming took 5 bases from V and 8 from J, leaving 18 bases between them. The CDR3 spells CASSITKSYSEAFF. The CDR3 coding sequence is TGTGCCAGCAGCATCACTAAGTCCTACTCGGAAGCTTTCTTT. The full variable domain, rest sourced from reference TRBV13 and TRBJ1-1, is AAGVIQSPRHLIKEKRETATLKCYPIPRHDTVYWYQQGPGQDPQFLISFYEKMQSDKGSIPDRFSAQQFSDYHSELNMSSLELGDSALYFCASSITKSYSEAFFGQGTRLTVV.

The gene calls are TRBV5-1 and TRBJ1-1; the D gene is possibly TRBD1 (6 bases). V dropped 2 bases and J dropped 0 bases, with 8 bases sitting between them. The CDR3 loop spans 14 amino acids. Germline CDR1 and CDR2: SGHRS and YFSETQ. CDR3 loop: CASSFGGLNTEAFF. In nucleotides, the CDR3 is TGCGCCAGCAGCTTCGGGGGGCTGAACACTGAAGCTTTCTTT.

The chain uses TRBV5-6 and TRBJ1-4, with D possibly matching TRBD1 (6 bases). This CDR3 spans 15 amino acids. CDR1 and CDR2 from the germline V gene are SGHDT and YYEEEE. V dropped 4 bases and J dropped 4 bases, with 14 bases sitting between them. The CDR3 DNA sequence: TGTGCCAGCAGCCTCATGGGACACAGTAATGAAAAACTGTTTTTT. Protein sequence: CASSLMGHSNEKLFF. The variable domain in full, with the rest retrieved from reference TRBV5-6 and TRBJ1-4, is DAGVTQSPTHLIKTRGQQVTLRCSPKSGHDTVSWYQQALGQGPQFIFQYYEEEERQRGNFPDRFSGHQFPNYSSELNVNALLLGDSALYLCASSLMGHSNEKLFFGSGTQLSVL.